The 23 T cell receptor beta chains listed next were all sequenced from one sample in a study of siplizumab effects on memory and regulatory T cells (dated by TCRdb to about 2019). Library creation used the immunoSEQ multiplex PCR assay. This immuneACCESS table, as held by TCRdb, lists in-frame sequences with V and J called but not all clones. Of the missing ones, under half trace to an unresolved V gene in checked studies; the others have no known cause. The sample table contains about 100,000 clones; only one count was recorded for about 94% of them. The ten top clones hold roughly 1.4% of the sample. Sequencing was done on a sample of non-Treg CD4+ T cells sorted from blood. According to the study, the label for this sample's cell subset or site signals: FACS-sorted unstimulated CD4+ non-regulatory T cells. The origin of the receptors is a human donor in good health.

The chain links TRBV30 to TRBJ1-2, with a tentative D call TRBD1 (6 bases). V was trimmed by 0 bases and J by 0 bases, leaving 20 bases between them. This CDR3 has 18 amino acids. Germline assignment: CDR1 GTSNPN and CDR2 SVGIG (reference sequence). In DNA, the CDR3 is TGTGCCTGGAGTGTACAGCCCTACGGGACAAGCGCTAACTATGGCTACACCTTC. It codes for CAWSVQPYGTSANYGYTF. Full variable domain (outside the CDR3, taken from reference TRBV30 and TRBJ1-2): SQTIHQWPATLVQPVGSPLSLECTVEGTSNPNLYWYRQAAGRGLQLLFYSVGIGQISSEVPQNLSASRPQDRQFILSSKKLLLSDSGFYLCAWSVQPYGTSANYGYTFGSGTRLTVV.

V gene TRBV25-1 combines with J gene TRBJ1-2; TRBD1 aligns across 7 bases. This CDR3 comprises 14 residues. Trimming cost V 4 bases and J 3 bases; bases outside gene matches: 5. The germline V gene has CDR1 MGHDK and CDR2 SYGVNS. CDR3 sequence: CASSATDRDYGYTF. The CDR3 nucleotides are TGTGCCAGCAGTGCGACCGACAGGGACTATGGCTACACCTTC.

This rearrangement joins TRBV2 to TRBJ2-7; D is perhaps TRBD2 (5 bases). This CDR3 region has 15 residues. Germline V CDR1 and CDR2: SNHLY, FYNNEI. The V end lost 3 bases, the J end lost 1 base, and 13 bases lay between the germline ends. CDR3 in amino acids: CASSEKVALSYEQYF. For the CDR3, the DNA is TGTGCCAGCAGTGAGAAAGTAGCGCTGTCCTACGAGCAGTACTTC. Complete variable domain (other parts from reference TRBV2 and TRBJ2-7): EPEVTQTPSHQVTQMGQEVILRCVPISNHLYFYWYRQILGQKVEFLVSFYNNEISEKSEIFDDQFSVERPDGSNFTLKIRSTKLEDSAMYFCASSEKVALSYEQYFGPGTRLTVT.

The chain links TRBV5-1 to TRBJ1-1, with a weak D call TRBD1 (6 bases). V lost 3 bases and J 5 bases, leaving 14 bases between the germline ends. Germline V gene data show CDR1 as SGHRS and CDR2 as YFSETQ. The CDR3 contains 14 residues. For the CDR3, the DNA is TGCGCCAGCAGCTCTCTACAGGGTCCAACTGAAGCTTTCTTT. Its protein product is CASSSLQGPTEAFF.

V gene TRBV7-8 combines with J gene TRBJ2-5; possible D gene TRBD1, 5 bases. The germline V gene encodes CDR1 SGHVS and CDR2 FQNEAQ. V lost 3 bases to trimming and J lost 1 base, with 15 bases between them. The CDR3 is 16 residues long. The CDR3 region is CASSFQGRPFQETQYF. The CDR3 DNA follows: TGTGCCAGCAGCTTTCAGGGCAGACCCTTCCAAGAGACCCAGTACTTC.

This clone came up once. The chain combines TRBV18 with TRBJ2-7, with D uncertain. CDR3 length equals 15 residues. The germline CDR1 and CDR2 sequences are KGHSH and LQKENI. V shed 3 bases and J shed 3 bases, with 15 bases lying between them. The CDR3 region has the DNA TGTGCCAGCTCACCGTCCTCGCGGAGTGACTACGAGCAGTACTTC. This sequence encodes CASSPSSRSDYEQYF.

About this clone: This CDR3 is also generated by other DNA sequences in the sample. The chain employs TRBV5-1 and TRBJ1-1; TRBD1 is a possible D gene (6 bases). Trimming stripped 0 bases from V and 1 base from J, with 7 bases between. In germline, CDR1 is SGHRS, CDR2 YFSETQ. The CDR3 covers 14 residues. CDR3 sequence reads: CASSLEGQNTEAFF. The CDR3 bases are TGCGCCAGCAGCTTGGAGGGACAGAACACTGAAGCTTTCTTT.

The chain uses TRBV2 and TRBJ1-4; D is perhaps TRBD1 (5 bases). The CDR3 length is 15 residues. V gave up 6 bases and J gave up 7 bases, with 18 bases separating them. Germline V CDR1 and CDR2: SNHLY, FYNNEI. CDR3: CASRLGTDRGEKLFF. In nucleotides, the CDR3 is TGTGCCAGCAGGCTTGGGACGGATAGGGGTGAAAAACTGTTTTTT. Using reference TRBV2 and TRBJ1-4 for the parts outside the CDR3, the full variable domain is EPEVTQTPSHQVTQMGQEVILRCVPISNHLYFYWYRQILGQKVEFLVSFYNNEISEKSEIFDDQFSVERPDGSNFTLKIRSTKLEDSAMYFCASRLGTDRGEKLFFGSGTQLSVL.

V and J are TRBV18 and TRBJ2-3, with D maybe TRBD1 (5 bases). Germline V gene data show CDR1 as KGHSH and CDR2 as LQKENI. The CDR3 has 14 residues. V lost 4 bases to trimming and J lost 12 bases, with 20 bases between them. The CDR3: CASSQSDNRPTQYF. CDR3 nucleotides: TGTGCCAGCTCACAATCGGACAACCGTCCCACACAGTATTTT.

This clone occurred once. CDR3 DNA: TGTGCCAGCAGCTTGAGCGGGAGTAGTGAGCAGTACTTC. Encoded protein: CASSLSGSSEQYF. This chain connects TRBV5-4 to TRBJ2-7; TRBD2 matches at 8 bases. Trimming at V came to 1 base and at J to 7 bases, leaving 4 bases not matched to a gene. The germline V gene encodes CDR1 SGHNT and CDR2 YYREEE (reference sequence). This CDR3 is 13 amino acids long.

Notes on this clone: Relative to the germline gene, one junction end is altered; a read error may explain this. The rearrangement uses TRBV27 and TRBJ1-1; possible D gene TRBD1, 6 bases. Germline V gives CDR1 MNHEY, CDR2 SMNVEV (reference sequence). CDR3 length equals 17 residues. CDR3 DNA sequence: TGTGCCAGTAGTTTTGGCCCGTGGGGGGGGCAAGACACTGAAGCTTTCTTT. Its protein is CASSFGPWGGQDTEAFF.

The V gene is TRBV7-9, the J gene TRBJ2-1; 10 nucleotides match TRBD2. CDR3 length: 16 amino acids. The V gene's germline CDR1 is SEHNR and CDR2 FQNEAQ (reference sequence). Germline trimming cut 2 bases from V and 7 bases from J; bases unmatched to any gene: 8. The CDR3 sequence: CASSLRTSGRGNEQFF. In nucleotides, the CDR3 is TGTGCCAGCAGCTTAAGGACTAGCGGACGGGGAAATGAGCAGTTCTTC. Combining the CDR3 with reference TRBV7-9 and TRBJ2-1 gives the whole variable domain DTGVSQNPRHKITKRGQNVTFRCDPISEHNRLYWYRQTLGQGPEFLTYFQNEAQLEKSRLLSDRFSAERPKGSFSTLEIQRTEQGDSAMYLCASSLRTSGRGNEQFFGPGTRLTVL.

The chain employs TRBV28 and TRBJ1-1; D may be TRBD1 (5 bases). Germline V gene lookup returns CDR1 MDHEN and CDR2 SYDVKM. This CDR3 comprises 13 residues. V was shortened by 7 bases and J by 3 bases, with 12 bases between the two germline ends. CDR3: CASMRGGDTEAFF. In DNA, the CDR3 is TGTGCCAGCATGCGGGGGGGGGACACTGAAGCTTTCTTT.

J is TRBJ1-4 and V is TRBV9, with D hard to call. The CDR3 spans 14 residues. CDR1 and CDR2 (germline): SGDLS, YYNGEE. V lost 3 bases and J lost 0, with 6 bases in between. The CDR3 nucleotides read TGTGCCAGCAGCGCGGGAGCAACTAATGAAAAACTGTTTTTT. This translates into CASSAGATNEKLFF.

The chain combines TRBV11-2 with TRBJ2-5, with 7 bases lining up with TRBD2. Trimming cost V 2 bases and J 2 bases; bases outside gene matches: 8. Germline CDR1 and CDR2: SGHAT and FQNNGV. This CDR3 is 16 amino acids long. CDR3 sequence: CASSLLASGTQETQYF. CDR3 nucleotide sequence: TGTGCCAGCAGCTTATTGGCTAGCGGCACTCAAGAGACCCAGTACTTC.

The chain is built from TRBV18 and TRBJ1-1, with D tentatively TRBD1 (6 bases). V lost 4 bases, J lost 0 bases, and 12 bases lay in between. The CDR3 consists of 15 residues. CDR1 is KGHSH and CDR2 is LQKENI in the germline V gene. CDR3 sequence (DNA): TGTGCCAGCTCACTGGACAGAAACATGAACACTGAAGCTTTCTTT. Protein sequence: CASSLDRNMNTEAFF. The whole variable domain, filled in from reference TRBV18 and TRBJ1-1, reads NAGVMQNPRHLVRRRGQEARLRCSPMKGHSHVYWYRQLPEEGLKFMVYLQKENIIDESGMPKERFSAEFPKEGPSILRIQQVVRGDSAAYFCASSLDRNMNTEAFFGQGTRLTVV.

The chain combines TRBV5-1 with TRBJ2-1; 9 positions match TRBD2. The CDR3 consists of 13 residues. Germline CDR1 is SGHRS and CDR2 is YFSETQ. V shed 7 bases, J shed 10 bases, and the junction held 9 bases outside the gene matches. The CDR3 DNA reads as TGCGCCAGCTGGTTAGCGGGAGAGGGGGAGCAGTTCTTC. Translated, it gives CASWLAGEGEQFF.

V gene TRBV5-1 combines with J gene TRBJ2-2; 8 bases are a match to TRBD1. Germline V lookup: CDR1 SGHRS, CDR2 YFSETQ. The CDR3 runs to 17 residues. With 3 bases clipped from V and 3 bases from J, the junction kept 10 bases outside the gene matches. For the CDR3, the DNA is TGCGCCAGCAGCTGGACCCCGGGACAGGACTACACCGGGGAGCTGTTTTTT. Amino acid sequence: CASSWTPGQDYTGELFF.

V gene TRBV7-9 combines with J gene TRBJ1-1; TRBD1 is a possible D gene (6 bases). Looked up from germline, CDR1 is SEHNR and CDR2 is FQNEAQ (reference sequence). This CDR3 spans 16 amino acids. V was trimmed by 3 bases and J by 1 base, leaving 15 bases between them. The CDR3 spells CASSLMGAIQNTEAFF. CDR3 nucleotide sequence: TGTGCCAGCAGCTTGATGGGGGCTATACAGAACACTGAAGCTTTCTTT.

This clone has just one count. The chain has TRBV19 and TRBJ2-7; D remains ambiguous. This CDR3 spans 13 amino acids. CDR1 is LNHDA and CDR2 is SQIVND in the germline V gene (reference sequence). Between the trimmed V and J ends, which lost 6 bases and 6 bases, there was a span of 15 bases. The DNA of the CDR3 is TGTGCCAGTAGATCCCAGGCGGTGGGCGAGCAGTACTTC. Protein product: CASRSQAVGEQYF. Variable domain in full (rest from reference TRBV19 and TRBJ2-7): DGGITQSPKYLFRKEGQNVTLSCEQNLNHDAMYWYRQDPGQGLRLIYYSQIVNDFQKGDIAEGYSVSREKKESFPLTVTSAQKNPTAFYLCASRSQAVGEQYFGPGTRLTVT.

This chain links TRBV9 with TRBJ2-1; 14 bases agree with TRBD2. The CDR3 runs 16 residues. Per the germline V gene, CDR1 is SGDLS and CDR2 is YYNGEE. V dropped 4 bases and J dropped 9; count of bases not matched to a gene: 9. CDR3 sequence reads: CASSTGGLAGGSEQFF. CDR3 nucleotide sequence: TGTGCCAGCAGCACCGGAGGACTAGCGGGAGGCTCTGAGCAGTTCTTC.

The chain couples TRBV10-3 to TRBJ2-7; the D is unclear. With 2 bases removed from V and 2 bases from J, the gap between germline ends came to 7 bases. CDR3 size: 13 residues. In germline, CDR1 is ENHRY, CDR2 SYGVKD. The CDR3 coding sequence is TGTGCCATCAGTGAGACTCTAACCTACGAGCAGTACTTC. It translates to CAISETLTYEQYF.

The V gene is TRBV5-3, the J gene TRBJ2-3, with 14 bases aligning to TRBD2. TRBV5-3 is marked as an open reading frame, function uncertain. The CDR3 spans 15 residues. The trim removed 4 bases at V and 13 bases at J, leaving 11 bases unmatched. CDR3 coding DNA: TGTGCCAGAAGCCAACGTGGACTAGCGGGGGGCTGGAAGTATTTT. Protein: CARSQRGLAGGWKYF.